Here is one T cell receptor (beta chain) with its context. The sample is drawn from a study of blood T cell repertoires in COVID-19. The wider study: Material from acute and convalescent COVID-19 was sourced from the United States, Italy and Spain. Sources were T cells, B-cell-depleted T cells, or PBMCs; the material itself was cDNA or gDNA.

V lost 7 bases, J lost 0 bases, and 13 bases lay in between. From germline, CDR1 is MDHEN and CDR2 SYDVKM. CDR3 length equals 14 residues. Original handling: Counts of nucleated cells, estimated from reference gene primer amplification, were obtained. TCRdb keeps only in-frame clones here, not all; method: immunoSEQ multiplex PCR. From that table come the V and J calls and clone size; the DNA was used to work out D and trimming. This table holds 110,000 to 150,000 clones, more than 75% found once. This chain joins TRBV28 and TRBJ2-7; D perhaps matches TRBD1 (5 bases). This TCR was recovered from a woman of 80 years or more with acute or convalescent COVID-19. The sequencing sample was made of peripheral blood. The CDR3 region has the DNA TGTGCCAGCATTGGGGCTACAGTCTCCTACGAGCAGTACTTC. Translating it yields CASIGATVSYEQYF.